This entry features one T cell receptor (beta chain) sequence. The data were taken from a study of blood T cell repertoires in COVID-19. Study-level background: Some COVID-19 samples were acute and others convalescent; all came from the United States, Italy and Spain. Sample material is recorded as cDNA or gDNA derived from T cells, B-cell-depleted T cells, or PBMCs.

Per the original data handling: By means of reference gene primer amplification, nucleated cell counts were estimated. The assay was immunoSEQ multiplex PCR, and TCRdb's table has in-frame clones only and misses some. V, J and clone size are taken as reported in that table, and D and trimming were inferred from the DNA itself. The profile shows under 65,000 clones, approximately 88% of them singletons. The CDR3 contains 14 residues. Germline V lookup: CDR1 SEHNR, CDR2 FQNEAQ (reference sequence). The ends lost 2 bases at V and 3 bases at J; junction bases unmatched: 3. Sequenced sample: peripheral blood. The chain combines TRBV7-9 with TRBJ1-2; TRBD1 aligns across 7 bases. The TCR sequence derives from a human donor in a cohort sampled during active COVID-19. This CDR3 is CASSLQGVDYGYTF. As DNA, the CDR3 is TGTGCCAGCAGCTTACAGGGGGTTGACTATGGCTACACCTTC.